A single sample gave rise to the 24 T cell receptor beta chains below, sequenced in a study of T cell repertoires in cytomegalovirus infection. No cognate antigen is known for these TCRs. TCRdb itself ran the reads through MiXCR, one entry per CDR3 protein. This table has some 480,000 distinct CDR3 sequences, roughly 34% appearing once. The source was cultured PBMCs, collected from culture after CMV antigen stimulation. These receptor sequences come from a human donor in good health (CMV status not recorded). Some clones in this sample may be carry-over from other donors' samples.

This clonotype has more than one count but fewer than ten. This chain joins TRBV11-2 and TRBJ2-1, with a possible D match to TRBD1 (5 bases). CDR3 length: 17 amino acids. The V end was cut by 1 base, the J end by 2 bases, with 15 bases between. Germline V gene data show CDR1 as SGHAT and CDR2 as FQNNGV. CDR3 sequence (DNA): TGTGCCAGCAGCTTAGTAGGTTTGGGGCTAACCTACAATGAGCAGTTCTTC. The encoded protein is CASSLVGLGLTYNEQFF.

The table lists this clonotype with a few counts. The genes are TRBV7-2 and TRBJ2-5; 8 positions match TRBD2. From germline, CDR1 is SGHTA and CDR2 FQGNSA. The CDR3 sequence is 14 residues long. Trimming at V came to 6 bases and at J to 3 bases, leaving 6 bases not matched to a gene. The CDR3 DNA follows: TGTGCCAGCAGTCGTACTAGCGGAAAAGAGACCCAGTACTTC. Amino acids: CASSRTSGKETQYF.

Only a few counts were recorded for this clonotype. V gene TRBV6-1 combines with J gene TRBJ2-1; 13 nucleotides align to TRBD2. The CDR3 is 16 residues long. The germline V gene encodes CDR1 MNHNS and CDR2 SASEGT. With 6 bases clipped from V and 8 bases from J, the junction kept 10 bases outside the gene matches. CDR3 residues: CASSSPGLAGEYEQFF. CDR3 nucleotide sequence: TGTGCCAGCAGCTCCCCTGGACTAGCGGGAGAATATGAGCAGTTCTTC.

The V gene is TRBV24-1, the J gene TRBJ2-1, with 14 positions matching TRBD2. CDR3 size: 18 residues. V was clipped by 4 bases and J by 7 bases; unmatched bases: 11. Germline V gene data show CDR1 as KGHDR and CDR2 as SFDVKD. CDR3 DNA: TGTGCCACCAGTGACCAGGCCCACCGGACTAGCGGGAGGAATGAGCAGTTCTTC. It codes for CATSDQAHRTSGRNEQFF.

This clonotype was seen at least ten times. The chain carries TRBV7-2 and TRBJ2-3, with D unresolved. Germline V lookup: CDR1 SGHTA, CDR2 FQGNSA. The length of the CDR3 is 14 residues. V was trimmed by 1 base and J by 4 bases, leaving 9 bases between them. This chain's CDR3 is CASSLDIFADTQYF. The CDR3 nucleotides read TGTGCCAGCAGCTTAGATATATTCGCAGATACGCAGTATTTT.

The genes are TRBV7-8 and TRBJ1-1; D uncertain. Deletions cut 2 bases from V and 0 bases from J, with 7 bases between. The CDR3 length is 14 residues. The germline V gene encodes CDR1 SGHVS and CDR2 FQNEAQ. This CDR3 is CASSLTDMNTEAFF. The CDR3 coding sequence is TGTGCCAGCAGCTTAACCGATATGAACACTGAAGCTTTCTTT.

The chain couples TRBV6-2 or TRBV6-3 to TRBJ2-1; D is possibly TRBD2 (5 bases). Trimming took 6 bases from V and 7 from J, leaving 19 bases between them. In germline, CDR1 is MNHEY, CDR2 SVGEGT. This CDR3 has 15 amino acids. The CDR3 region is CASSPTTLSWNEQFF. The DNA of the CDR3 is TGTGCCAGCAGCCCGACTACCCTAAGTTGGAATGAGCAGTTCTTC.

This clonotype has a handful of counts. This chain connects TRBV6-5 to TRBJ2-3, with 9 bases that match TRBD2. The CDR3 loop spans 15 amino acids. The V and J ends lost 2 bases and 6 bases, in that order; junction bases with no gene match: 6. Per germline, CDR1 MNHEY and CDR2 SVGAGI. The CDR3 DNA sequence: TGTGCCAGCAGTTACAGGGGGACTAGCAGGGATACGCAGTATTTT. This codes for CASSYRGTSRDTQYF.

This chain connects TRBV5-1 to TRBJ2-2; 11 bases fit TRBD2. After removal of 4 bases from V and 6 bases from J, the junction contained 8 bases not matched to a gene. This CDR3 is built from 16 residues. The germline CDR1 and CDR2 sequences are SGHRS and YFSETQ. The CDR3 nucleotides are TGCGCCAGCAGCATCGCGACTAGCGGGATGTCCGGGGAGCTGTTTTTT. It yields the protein CASSIATSGMSGELFF.

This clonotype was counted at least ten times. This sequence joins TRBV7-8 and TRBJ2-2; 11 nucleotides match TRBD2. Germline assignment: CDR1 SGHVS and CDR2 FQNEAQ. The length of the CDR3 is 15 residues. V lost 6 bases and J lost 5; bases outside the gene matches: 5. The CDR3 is CASRTGTSGTGELFF. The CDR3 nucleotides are TGTGCCAGCAGGACCGGGACTAGCGGAACCGGGGAGCTGTTTTTT.

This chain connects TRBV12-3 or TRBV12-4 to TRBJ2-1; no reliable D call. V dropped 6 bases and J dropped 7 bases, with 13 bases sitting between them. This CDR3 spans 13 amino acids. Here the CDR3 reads CASRRPAHNEQFF. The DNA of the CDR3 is TGTGCCAGCAGACGACCCGCTCATAATGAGCAGTTCTTC.

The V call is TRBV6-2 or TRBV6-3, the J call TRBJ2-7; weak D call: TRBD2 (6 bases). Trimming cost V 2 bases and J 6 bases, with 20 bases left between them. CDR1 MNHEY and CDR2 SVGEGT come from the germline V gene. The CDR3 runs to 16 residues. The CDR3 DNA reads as TGTGCCAGCAGTTACACGGGAGCTCCATTCCAACCCGAGCAGTACGTC. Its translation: CASSYTGAPFQPEQYV.

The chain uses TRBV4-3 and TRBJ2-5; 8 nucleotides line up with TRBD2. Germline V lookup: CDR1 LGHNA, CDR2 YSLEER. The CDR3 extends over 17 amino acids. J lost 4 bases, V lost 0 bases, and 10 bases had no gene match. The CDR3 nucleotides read TGCGCCAGCAGCCAAGAAGGTCGAGCGGGAGTACCAGAGACCCAGTACTTC. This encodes CASSQEGRAGVPETQYF.

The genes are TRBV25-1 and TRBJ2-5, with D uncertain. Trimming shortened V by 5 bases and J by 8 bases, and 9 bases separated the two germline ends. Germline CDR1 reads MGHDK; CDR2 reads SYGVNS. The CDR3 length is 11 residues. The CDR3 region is CASSSLLTQYF. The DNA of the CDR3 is TGTGCCAGCAGTTCCTTACTTACCCAGTACTTC.

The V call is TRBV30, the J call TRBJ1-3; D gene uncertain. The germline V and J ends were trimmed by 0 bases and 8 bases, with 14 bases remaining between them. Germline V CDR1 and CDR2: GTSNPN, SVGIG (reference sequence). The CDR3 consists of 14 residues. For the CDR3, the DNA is TGTGCCTGGAGTGTTGGGCAGAGAAGGGACACCATATATTTT. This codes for CAWSVGQRRDTIYF.

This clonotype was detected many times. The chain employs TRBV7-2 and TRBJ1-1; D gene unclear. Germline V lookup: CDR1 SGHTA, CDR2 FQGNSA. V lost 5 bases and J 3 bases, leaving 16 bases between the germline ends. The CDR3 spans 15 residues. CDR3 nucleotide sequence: TGTGCCAGCAGCCCGGGGATAGGCGGATACACTGAAGCTTTCTTT. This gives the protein CASSPGIGGYTEAFF.

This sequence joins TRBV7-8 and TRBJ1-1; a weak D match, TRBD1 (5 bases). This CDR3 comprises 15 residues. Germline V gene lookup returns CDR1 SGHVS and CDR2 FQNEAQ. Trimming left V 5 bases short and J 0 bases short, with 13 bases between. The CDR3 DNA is TGTGCCAGCAGCGCGAGGGGTCTCATGAACACTGAAGCTTTCTTT. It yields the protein CASSARGLMNTEAFF.

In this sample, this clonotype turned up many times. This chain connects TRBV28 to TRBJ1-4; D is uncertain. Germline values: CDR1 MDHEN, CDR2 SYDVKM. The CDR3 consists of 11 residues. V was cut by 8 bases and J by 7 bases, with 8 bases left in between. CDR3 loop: CASAWGEKLFF. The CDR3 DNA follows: TGTGCCAGCGCGTGGGGTGAAAAACTGTTTTTT.

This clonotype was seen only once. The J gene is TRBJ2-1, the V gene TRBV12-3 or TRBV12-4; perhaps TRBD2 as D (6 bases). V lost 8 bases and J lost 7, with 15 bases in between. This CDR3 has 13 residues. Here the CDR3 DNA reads TGTGCCAGCCATACGGGAGCGCGGAATGAGCAGTTCTTC. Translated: CASHTGARNEQFF.

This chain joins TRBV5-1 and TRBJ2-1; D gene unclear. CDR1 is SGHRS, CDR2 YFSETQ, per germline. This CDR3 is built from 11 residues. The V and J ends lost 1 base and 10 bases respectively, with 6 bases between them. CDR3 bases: TGCGCCAGCAGCTTGACGCGGGAGCAGTTCTTC. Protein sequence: CASSLTREQFF.

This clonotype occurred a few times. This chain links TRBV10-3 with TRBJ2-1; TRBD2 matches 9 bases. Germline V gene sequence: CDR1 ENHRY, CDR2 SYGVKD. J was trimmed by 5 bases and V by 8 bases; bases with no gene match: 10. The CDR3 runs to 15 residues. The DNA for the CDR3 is TGTGCCATCGGCTCAAGTGGACTAGCGAACAATGAGCAGTTCTTC. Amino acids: CAIGSSGLANNEQFF.

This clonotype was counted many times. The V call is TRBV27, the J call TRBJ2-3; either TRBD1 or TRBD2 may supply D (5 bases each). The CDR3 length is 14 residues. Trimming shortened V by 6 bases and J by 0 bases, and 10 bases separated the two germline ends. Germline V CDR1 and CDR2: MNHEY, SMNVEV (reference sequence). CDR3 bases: TGTGCCAGCAGCTGGGGACGCAGCACAGATACGCAGTATTTT. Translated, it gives CASSWGRSTDTQYF.

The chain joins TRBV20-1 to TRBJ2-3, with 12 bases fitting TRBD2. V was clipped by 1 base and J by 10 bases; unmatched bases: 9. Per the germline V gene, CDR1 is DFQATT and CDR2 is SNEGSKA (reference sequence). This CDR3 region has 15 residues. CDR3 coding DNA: TGCAGTGCTAGAGTTCCAACCGGGACTAGCGGGTCGCAGTATTTT. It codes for CSARVPTGTSGSQYF.

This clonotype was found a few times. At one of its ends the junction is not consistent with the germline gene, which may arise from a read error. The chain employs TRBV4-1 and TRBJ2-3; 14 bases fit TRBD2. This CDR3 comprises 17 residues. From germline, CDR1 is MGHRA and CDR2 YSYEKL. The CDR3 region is CASSQDGTSGSKDTQYF. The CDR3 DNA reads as TGCGCCAGCAGCCAAGATGGGACTAGCGGGAGCAAAGATACGCAGTATTTT.